The T cell receptor beta chain under discussion was sequenced for a study of blood T cell repertoires in COVID-19 (dated by TCRdb to 2019 to 2021). Study-level background: The collaborator samples originated in the United States, Italy and Spain and spanned the acute and convalescent phases of COVID-19. The material from the prospective study consisted of cDNA or gDNA derived from T cells, B-cell-depleted T cells, or PBMCs. The dataset comprised deeply sampled blood TCRbeta repertoires from subjects exposed to, actively infected with, or recovered from COVID-19. The repertoires were released in a freely available public database intended as a resource for research on the immune response to SARS-CoV-2. The samples were drawn from the first 160 participants of the ongoing ImmuneRACE study and from under 1,500 subjects provided by 6 global collaborators. Nearly every sample came with metadata listing a de-identified subject ID, COVID-19 status, age in years and sex. Where HLA class I and class II types were available, the types were taken from metadata supplied by the sample provider, not from assay-based typing. What the work shows at the level of the full study, not this receptor alone: The amount of clinical and demographic metadata varied by source and participant and was provided uncurated.

The CDR3 spans 15 residues, from the cysteine through the phenylalanine. Only CDR3 DNA remains: 45 bases, in frame from the first base. TCRbeta CDR3 regions were amplified from genomic DNA using the immunoSEQ Assay, a bias-controlled multiplex PCR. In the source study's methods: Nucleated cell counts per sample were estimated from amplification of reference gene primers within the assay. To quantify the absolute abundance of each unique TCRbeta CDR3 rearrangement, sequence reads were collapsed and filtered. For each sample, productive Simpson clonality was calculated by taking the square root of Simpson's diversity index across productive rearrangements. The clones in this table, taken by TCRdb from immuneACCESS, are in-frame only. Not every clone is retained; where verified, under half of the shortfall comes from an unresolved V gene, and the cause of the rest is unknown. Clone size and the V and J calls come from that table; the DNA yielded D and trimming. Counted in this sample were 51,000 or so clones; over 75% of them appeared once. Of the sample, 26% is held by the ten largest clones.

In Seattle, one collaborating source enrolled patients while the infection was active and tracked those patients longitudinally over the course of disease. Each collaborating institution followed its own protocols to collect whole blood in K2EDTA tubes. Collaborator samples were shipped for TCRbeta analysis as frozen whole blood, isolated PBMCs, or DNA extracted from either sample type. On this clone: Its antigen is unknown. Per-base qualities were not stored, and no clone one base away is much larger.

The rearrangement combines TRBV21-1 with TRBJ2-7; TRBD1, the table's D call, lacks a check against the DNA. TRBV21-1 is deemed a pseudogene. The sample taken for sequencing was peripheral blood. The TCR comes from an elderly woman with COVID-19, enrolled during active disease. CDR3 sequence: CASSNLRTRGHEQYF. The sequenced DNA is TGTGCCAGCAGCAATCTCAGGACCAGGGGCCACGAGCAGTACTTC.